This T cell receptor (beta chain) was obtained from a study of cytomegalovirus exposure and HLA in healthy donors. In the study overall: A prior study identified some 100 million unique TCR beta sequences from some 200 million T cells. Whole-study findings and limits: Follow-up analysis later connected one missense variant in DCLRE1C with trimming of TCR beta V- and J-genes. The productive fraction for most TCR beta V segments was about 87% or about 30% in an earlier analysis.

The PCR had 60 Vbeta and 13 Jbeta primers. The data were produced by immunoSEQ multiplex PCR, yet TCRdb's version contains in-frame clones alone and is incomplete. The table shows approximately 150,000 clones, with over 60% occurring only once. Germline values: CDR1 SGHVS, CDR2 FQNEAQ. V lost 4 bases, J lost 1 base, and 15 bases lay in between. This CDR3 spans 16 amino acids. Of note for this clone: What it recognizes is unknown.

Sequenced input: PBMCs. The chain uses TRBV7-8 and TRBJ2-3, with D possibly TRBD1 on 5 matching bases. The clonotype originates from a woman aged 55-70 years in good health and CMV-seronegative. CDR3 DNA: TGTGCCAGCAGCTCCAATGCAGGGTTTGGCACAGATACGCAGTATTTT. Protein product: CASSSNAGFGTDTQYF.